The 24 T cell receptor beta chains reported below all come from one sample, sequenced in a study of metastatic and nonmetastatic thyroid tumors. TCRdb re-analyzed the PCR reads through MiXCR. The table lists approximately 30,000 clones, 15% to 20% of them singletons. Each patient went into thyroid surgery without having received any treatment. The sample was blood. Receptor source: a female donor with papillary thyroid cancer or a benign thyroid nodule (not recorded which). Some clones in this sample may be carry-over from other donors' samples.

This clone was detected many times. The chain's CDR3 is CSATPGTEAFF. CDR3 DNA: TGCAGTGCTACTCCCGGGACTGAAGCTTTCTTT. The V call is TRBV20-1, the J call TRBJ1-1; no definite D call. The germline gives CDR1 DFQATT, CDR2 SNEGSKA (reference sequence). This CDR3 is built from 11 residues. The ends were cut back, 4 bases at V and 5 bases at J, with 8 bases in the middle.

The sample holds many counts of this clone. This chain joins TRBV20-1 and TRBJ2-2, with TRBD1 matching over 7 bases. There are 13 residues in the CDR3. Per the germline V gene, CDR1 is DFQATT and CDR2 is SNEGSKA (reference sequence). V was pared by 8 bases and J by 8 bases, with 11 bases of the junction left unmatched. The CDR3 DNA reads TGCAGTACCCAAAAACAGGGGTCGGGGGAGCTGTTTTTT. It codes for CSTQKQGSGELFF.

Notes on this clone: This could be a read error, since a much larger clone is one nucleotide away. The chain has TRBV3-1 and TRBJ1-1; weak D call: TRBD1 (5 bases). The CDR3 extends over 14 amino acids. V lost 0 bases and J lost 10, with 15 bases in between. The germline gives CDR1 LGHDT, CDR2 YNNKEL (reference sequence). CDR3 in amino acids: CASSQDSRGRAAFF. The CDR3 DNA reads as TGTGCCAGCAGCCAAGATTCTAGGGGCCGGGCAGCTTTCTTT.

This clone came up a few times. CDR3 protein: CASRTGSSPLHF. CDR3 bases: TGTGCCAGCCGGACCGGGAGCTCACCCCTCCACTTT. This chain uses TRBV6-1 with TRBJ1-6; no definite D call. Per the germline V gene, CDR1 is MNHNS and CDR2 is SASEGT. Trimming stripped 8 bases from V and 10 bases from J, with 12 bases between. CDR3 length: 12 amino acids.

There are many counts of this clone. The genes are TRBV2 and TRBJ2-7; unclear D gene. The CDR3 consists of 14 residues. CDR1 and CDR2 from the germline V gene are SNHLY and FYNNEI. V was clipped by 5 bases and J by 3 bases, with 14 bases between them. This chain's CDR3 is CASSYREVDYEQYF. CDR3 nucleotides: TGTGCCAGCAGTTACCGCGAAGTTGACTACGAGCAGTACTTC.

For the CDR3, the DNA is TGCAGTGCCCCCCCCCGGACGGGGACGCTTAGGCAGTATTTT. As protein: CSAPPRTGTLRQYF. V is TRBV20-1 and J is TRBJ2-3, with D perhaps assigned TRBD1 or TRBD2 (5 bases each). The germline gives CDR1 DFQATT, CDR2 SNEGSKA (reference sequence). The CDR3 loop spans 14 amino acids. V lost 6 bases to trimming and J lost 11 bases, with 24 bases between them.

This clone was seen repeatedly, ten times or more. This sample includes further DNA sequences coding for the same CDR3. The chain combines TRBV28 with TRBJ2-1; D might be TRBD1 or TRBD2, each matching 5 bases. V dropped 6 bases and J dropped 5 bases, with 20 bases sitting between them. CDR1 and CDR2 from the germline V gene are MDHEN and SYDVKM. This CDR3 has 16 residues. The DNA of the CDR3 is TGTGCCAGCAGCTTCCTCGCCTGGGACGGAAACAATGAGCAGTTCTTC. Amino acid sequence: CASSFLAWDGNNEQFF.

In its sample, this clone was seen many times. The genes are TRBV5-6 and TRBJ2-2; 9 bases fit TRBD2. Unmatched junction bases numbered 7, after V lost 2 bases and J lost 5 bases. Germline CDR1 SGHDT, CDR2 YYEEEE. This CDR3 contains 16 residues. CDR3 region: CASSFSREGWTGELFF. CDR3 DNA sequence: TGTGCCAGCAGCTTTTCGCGGGAGGGTTGGACCGGGGAGCTGTTTTTT.

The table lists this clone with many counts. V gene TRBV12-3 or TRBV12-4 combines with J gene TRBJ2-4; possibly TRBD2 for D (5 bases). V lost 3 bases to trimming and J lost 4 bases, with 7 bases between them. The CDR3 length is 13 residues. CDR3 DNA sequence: TGTGCCAGCAGTTTCGGCGGGAAAAACATTCAGTACTTC. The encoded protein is CASSFGGKNIQYF.

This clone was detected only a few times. The CDR3 coding sequence is TGTGCCAGCAGCGCCAACCGGGGACCCTACGAGCAGTACTTC. Its protein is CASSANRGPYEQYF. The chain combines TRBV7-2 with TRBJ2-7, with D perhaps given as TRBD1 or TRBD2 (5 bases each). The CDR3 sequence is 14 residues long. Germline values: CDR1 SGHTA, CDR2 FQGNSA. Trimming took off 5 bases at V and 2 bases at J, with 13 bases between the two ends.

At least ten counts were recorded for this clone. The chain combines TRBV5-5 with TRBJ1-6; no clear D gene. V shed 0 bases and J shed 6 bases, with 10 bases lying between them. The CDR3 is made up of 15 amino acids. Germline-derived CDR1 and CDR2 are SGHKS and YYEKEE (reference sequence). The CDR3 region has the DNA TGTGCCAGCAGCTTGGCCCCAGACTTTAATTCACCCCTCCACTTT. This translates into CASSLAPDFNSPLHF.

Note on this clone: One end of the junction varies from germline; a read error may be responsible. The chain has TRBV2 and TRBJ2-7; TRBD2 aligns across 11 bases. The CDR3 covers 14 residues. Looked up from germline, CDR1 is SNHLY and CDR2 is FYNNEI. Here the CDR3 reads CASLGLAACYEKYF. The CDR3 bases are TGTGCCAGCTTGGGACTAGCGGCCTGCTACGAGAAGTACTTC.

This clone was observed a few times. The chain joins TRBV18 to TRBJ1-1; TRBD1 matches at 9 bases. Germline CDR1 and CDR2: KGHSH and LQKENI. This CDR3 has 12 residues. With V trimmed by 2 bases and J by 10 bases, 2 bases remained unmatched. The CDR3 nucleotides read TGTGCCAGCTCACCATTGACAGGGGGAGCTTTCTTT. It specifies CASSPLTGGAFF. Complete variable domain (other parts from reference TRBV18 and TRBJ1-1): NAGVMQNPRHLVRRRGQEARLRCSPMKGHSHVYWYRQLPEEGLKFMVYLQKENIIDESGMPKERFSAEFPKEGPSILRIQQVVRGDSAAYFCASSPLTGGAFFGQGTRLTVV.

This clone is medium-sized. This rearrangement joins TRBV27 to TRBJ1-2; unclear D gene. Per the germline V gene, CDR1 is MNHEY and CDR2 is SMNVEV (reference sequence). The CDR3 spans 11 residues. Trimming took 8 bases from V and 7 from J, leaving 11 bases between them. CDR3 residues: CASGTYSGYTF. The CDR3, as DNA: TGTGCCAGCGGTACCTACAGTGGCTACACCTTC.

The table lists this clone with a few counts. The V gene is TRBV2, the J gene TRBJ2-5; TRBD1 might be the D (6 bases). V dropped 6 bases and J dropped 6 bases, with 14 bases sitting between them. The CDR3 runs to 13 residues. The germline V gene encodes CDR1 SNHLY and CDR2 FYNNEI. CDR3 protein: CASSPGAGQTQYF. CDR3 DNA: TGTGCCAGCAGCCCAGGGGCAGGGCAGACCCAGTACTTC. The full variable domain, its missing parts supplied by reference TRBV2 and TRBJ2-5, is EPEVTQTPSHQVTQMGQEVILRCVPISNHLYFYWYRQILGQKVEFLVSFYNNEISEKSEIFDDQFSVERPDGSNFTLKIRSTKLEDSAMYFCASSPGAGQTQYFGPGTRLLVL.

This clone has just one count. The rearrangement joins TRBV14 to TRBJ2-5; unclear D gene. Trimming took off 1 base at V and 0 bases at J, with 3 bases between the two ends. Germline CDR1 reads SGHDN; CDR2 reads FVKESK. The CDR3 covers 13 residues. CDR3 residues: CASSQGYQETQYF. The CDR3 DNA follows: TGTGCCAGCAGCCAAGGGTACCAAGAGACCCAGTACTTC.

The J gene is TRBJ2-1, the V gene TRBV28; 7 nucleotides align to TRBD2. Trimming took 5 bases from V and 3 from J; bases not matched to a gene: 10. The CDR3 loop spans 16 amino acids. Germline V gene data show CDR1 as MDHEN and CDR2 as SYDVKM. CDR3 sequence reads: CASSAVSGVHYNEQFF. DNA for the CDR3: TGTGCCAGCAGTGCCGTGAGCGGGGTCCACTACAATGAGCAGTTCTTC.

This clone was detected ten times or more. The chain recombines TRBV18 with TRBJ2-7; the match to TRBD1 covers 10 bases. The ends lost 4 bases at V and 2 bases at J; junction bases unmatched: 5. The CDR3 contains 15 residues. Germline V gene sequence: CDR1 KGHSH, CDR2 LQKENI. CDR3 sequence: CASSLGQGETYEQYF. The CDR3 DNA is TGTGCCAGCTCACTCGGACAGGGGGAGACCTACGAGCAGTACTTC.

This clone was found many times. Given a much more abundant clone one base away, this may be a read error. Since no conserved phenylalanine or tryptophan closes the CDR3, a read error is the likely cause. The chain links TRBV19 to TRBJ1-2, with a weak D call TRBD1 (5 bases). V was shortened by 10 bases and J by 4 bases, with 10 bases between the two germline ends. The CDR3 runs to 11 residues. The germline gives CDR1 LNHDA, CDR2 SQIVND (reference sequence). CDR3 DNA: TGTGCCACAAGACAGACCTATGGCTACACCCTC. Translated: CATRQTYGYTL.

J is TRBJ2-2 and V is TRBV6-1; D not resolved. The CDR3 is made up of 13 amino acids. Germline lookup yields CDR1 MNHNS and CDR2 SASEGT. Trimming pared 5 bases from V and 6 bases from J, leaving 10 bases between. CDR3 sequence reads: CASSLYSAGELFF. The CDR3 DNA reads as TGTGCCAGCAGTCTGTACAGCGCCGGGGAGCTGTTTTTT.

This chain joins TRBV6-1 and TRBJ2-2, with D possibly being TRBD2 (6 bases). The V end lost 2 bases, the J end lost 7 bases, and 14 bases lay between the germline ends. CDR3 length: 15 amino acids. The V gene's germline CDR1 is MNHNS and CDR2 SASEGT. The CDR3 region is CASSENGGMGGELFF. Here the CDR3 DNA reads TGTGCCAGCAGTGAAAATGGAGGGATGGGCGGGGAGCTGTTTTTT.

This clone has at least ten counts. The CDR3 nucleotides are TGTGCCAGTAGCCCTCCTAGCGGGGGGGCCGGGCCAGATACGCAGTATTTT. It translates to CASSPPSGGAGPDTQYF. The chain couples TRBV19 to TRBJ2-3, with 12 nucleotides matching TRBD2. The CDR3 consists of 17 residues. Germline V gene data show CDR1 as LNHDA and CDR2 as SQIVND (reference sequence). V shed 6 bases, J shed 4 bases, and the junction held 11 bases outside the gene matches.

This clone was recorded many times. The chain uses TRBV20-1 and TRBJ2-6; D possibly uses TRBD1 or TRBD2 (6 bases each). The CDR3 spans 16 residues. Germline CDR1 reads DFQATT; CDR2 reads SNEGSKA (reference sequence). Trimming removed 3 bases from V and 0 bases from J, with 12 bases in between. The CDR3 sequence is CSARDPGASGANVLTF. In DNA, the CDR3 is TGCAGTGCTAGGGATCCGGGGGCCTCTGGGGCCAACGTCCTGACTTTC.

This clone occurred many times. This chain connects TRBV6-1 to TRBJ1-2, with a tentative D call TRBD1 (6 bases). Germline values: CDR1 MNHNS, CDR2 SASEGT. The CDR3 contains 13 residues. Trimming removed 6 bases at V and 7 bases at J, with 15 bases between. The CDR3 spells CASSEGGVGGYTF. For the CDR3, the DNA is TGTGCCAGCAGCGAGGGGGGGGTAGGTGGCTACACCTTC.